This TCR beta chain was recovered during a study of blood T cell repertoires in COVID-19. Sequencing was performed with immunoSEQ multiplex PCR; in TCRdb, only in-frame clones are kept and a portion is missing. The repertoire holds some 200,000 clones, with roughly 92% as singletons. Germline values: CDR1 SGHNT, CDR2 YYREEE (reference sequence). CDR3 length equals 16 residues. V trimming: 1 base; J trimming: 4 bases; junction bases outside the gene matches: 7. V is TRBV5-4 and J is TRBJ2-3; 9 bases agree with TRBD2. Sequenced material: peripheral blood. The receptor was isolated from a man younger than 45 with COVID-19, enrolled during active disease. The CDR3, as DNA: TGTGCCAGCAGCTTGCGGGCGGGGGGGCCGTCAGATACGCAGTATTTT. This translates into CASSLRAGGPSDTQYF.